This T cell receptor beta chain was identified during a study of response to subunit inactivated influenza vaccine. General study results and limits: Authors suggested seasonal influenza vaccinations each recruit few new T cells.

This clonotype has just a few counts. What it binds is not known. This CDR3 is 16 amino acids long. V was cut by 6 bases and J by 1 base, with 18 bases left in between. From germline, CDR1 is MNHEY and CDR2 SVGEGT. TCRdb re-derived calls from the RT-PCR reads in MiXCR, one entry per CDR3 protein. The sample yields hundreds of thousands of distinct CDR3 sequences, about a sixth seen once. The chain is built from TRBV6-2 or TRBV6-3 and TRBJ2-5, with D maybe TRBD2 (6 bases). This TCR was sampled from a man aged 50-59 years who received an inactivated influenza vaccine. Sequenced here: PBMCs from blood, sampled less than 13 days after vaccination. CDR3 in DNA: TGTGCCAGCAGCCAGGGACTTCTCCGCCCCCAAGAGACCCAGTACTTC. As protein: CASSQGLLRPQETQYF.